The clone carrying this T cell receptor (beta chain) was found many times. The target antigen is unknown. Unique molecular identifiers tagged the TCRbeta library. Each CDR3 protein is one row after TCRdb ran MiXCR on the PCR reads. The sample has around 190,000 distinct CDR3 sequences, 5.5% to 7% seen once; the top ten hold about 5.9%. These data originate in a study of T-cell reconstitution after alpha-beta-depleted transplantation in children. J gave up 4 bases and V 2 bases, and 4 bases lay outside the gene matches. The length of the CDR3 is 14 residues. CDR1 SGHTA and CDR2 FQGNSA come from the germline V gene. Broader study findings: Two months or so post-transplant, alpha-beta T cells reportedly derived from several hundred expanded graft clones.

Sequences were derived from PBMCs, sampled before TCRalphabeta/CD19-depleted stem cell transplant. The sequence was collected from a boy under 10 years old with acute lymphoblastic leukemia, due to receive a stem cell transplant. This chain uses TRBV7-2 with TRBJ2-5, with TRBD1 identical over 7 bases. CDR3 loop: CASSLRGGRETQYF. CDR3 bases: TGTGCCAGCAGCTTAAGAGGGGGCCGAGAGACCCAGTACTTC.